Below, 5 T cell receptor beta chains from the same sample are listed, as sequenced in a study of Ad26.COV2.S vaccination and SARS-CoV-2 variants. TCRdb keeps only in-frame clones here, not all; method: immunoSEQ multiplex PCR. The table lists fewer than 55,000 clones, approximately 80% of them singletons. The sample was peripheral blood, taken after recovery from COVID-19. All receptors derive from a human donor who had recovered from COVID-19.

This sequence joins TRBV10-3 and TRBJ2-6; the D gene could be TRBD1 or TRBD2 (5 bases each). This CDR3 is 15 amino acids long. V lost 4 bases to trimming and J lost 0 bases, with 7 bases between them. Germline CDR1 reads ENHRY; CDR2 reads SYGVKD. CDR3 protein: CAISVGTSGANVLTF. CDR3 nucleotide sequence: TGTGCCATCAGTGTAGGGACCTCTGGGGCCAACGTCCTGACTTTC.

This clone was seen only once. This chain links TRBV6-5 with TRBJ2-5; 10 bases are a match to TRBD2. The V gene end was trimmed by 0 bases and the J gene end by 3 bases; junction bases not matched to a gene: 4. The CDR3 has 16 residues. CDR1 is MNHEY, CDR2 SVGAGI, per germline. The CDR3 DNA reads as TGTGCCAGCAGTTACTCCCCCCTAGCGGGAGAAGAGACCCAGTACTTC. This encodes CASSYSPLAGEETQYF.

This chain joins TRBV4-1 and TRBJ1-1; D remains ambiguous. Looked up from germline, CDR1 is MGHRA and CDR2 is YSYEKL. The CDR3 contains 16 residues. Trimming removed 6 bases at V and 0 bases at J, with 17 bases between. CDR3 nucleotides: TGCGCCAGCAGTCTCCGGGAAACCTTGCTGAACACTGAAGCTTTCTTT. It encodes CASSLRETLLNTEAFF.

This clone was counted a single time. V and J are TRBV30 and TRBJ1-1; D not certain. CDR3 length equals 12 residues. Per the germline V gene, CDR1 is GTSNPN and CDR2 is SVGIG (reference sequence). The V end was cut by 2 bases, the J end by 4 bases, with 8 bases between. CDR3: CAWSPLGTEAFF. The CDR3 coding sequence is TGTGCCTGGAGTCCCCTGGGCACTGAAGCTTTCTTT.

The DNA of the CDR3 is TGCGCCAGCAGCCTGTTCTCTGGGACTAGCACAGATACGCAGTATTTT. Protein sequence: CASSLFSGTSTDTQYF. The V gene is TRBV4-1, the J gene TRBJ2-3; possible D gene TRBD2, 6 bases. This CDR3 is 16 amino acids long. The germline gives CDR1 MGHRA, CDR2 YSYEKL. Trimming stripped 4 bases from V and 0 bases from J, with 14 bases between.